These 23 T cell receptor beta chains were sequenced from one sample in a study of PD-1 blockade in mismatch repair-deficient tumors. Using immunoSEQ multiplex PCR, the repertoire was profiled, and TCRdb retains in-frame clones only, with some absent. The sample lists 45,000 to 60,000 clones; roughly 75% were seen once. Sequencing used peripheral blood, obtained 4 weeks after starting pembrolizumab. The receptors derive from an adult with mismatch repair-deficient cancer.

V is TRBV7-2 and J is TRBJ1-2; D is perhaps TRBD1 (5 bases). The CDR3 length is 13 residues. The V gene's germline CDR1 is SGHTA and CDR2 FQGNSA. V dropped 2 bases and J dropped 7 bases, with 11 bases sitting between them. The CDR3 coding sequence is TGTGCCAGCAGCTTAAATACGGGGGGTGGCTACACCTTC. Amino acids: CASSLNTGGGYTF.

This rearrangement joins TRBV9 to TRBJ2-7; the match to TRBD2 covers 9 bases. This CDR3 spans 16 amino acids. The V gene end was trimmed by 0 bases and the J gene end by 5 bases; junction bases not matched to a gene: 9. CDR1 is SGDLS and CDR2 is YYNGEE in the germline V gene. The CDR3 loop is CASSVAMVAGEDEQYF. The CDR3 region has the DNA TGTGCCAGCAGCGTAGCTATGGTAGCGGGAGAGGACGAGCAGTACTTC. Complete variable domain (other parts from reference TRBV9 and TRBJ2-7): DSGVTQTPKHLITATGQRVTLRCSPRSGDLSVYWYQQSLDQGLQFLIQYYNGEERAKGNILERFSAQQFPDLHSELNLSSLELGDSALYFCASSVAMVAGEDEQYFGPGTRLTVT.

In this sample, this clone turned up a few times. The rearrangement joins TRBV14 to TRBJ2-7; a weak D match, TRBD2 (5 bases). Deletions cut 4 bases from V and 13 bases from J, with 14 bases between. Germline V gene lookup returns CDR1 SGHDN and CDR2 FVKESK. The CDR3 spans 11 residues. The CDR3 sequence: CASSLGRALYF. CDR3 sequence (DNA): TGTGCCAGCAGCCTGGGGAGAGCTCTCTACTTC.

This clone was seen just once. The rearrangement links TRBV9 to TRBJ2-1, with TRBD2 as a possible D gene (5 bases). The CDR3 sequence is 15 residues long. The V and J ends lost 4 bases and 3 bases respectively, with 14 bases between them. CDR1 is SGDLS and CDR2 is YYNGEE in the germline V gene. The CDR3 loop reads CASSPRGSDYNEQFF. The CDR3 DNA is TGTGCCAGCAGCCCCAGAGGGTCTGACTACAATGAGCAGTTCTTC.

This clone has only one observation. This sequence joins TRBV11-2 and TRBJ2-3; possibly TRBD2 for D (6 bases). Per the germline V gene, CDR1 is SGHAT and CDR2 is FQNNGV. The CDR3 loop spans 17 amino acids. Trimming left V 5 bases short and J 1 base short, with 19 bases between. The CDR3 bases are TGTGCCAGCAGCAACCCGGTGGAATCTAGCGGCACAGATACGCAGTATTTT. Protein: CASSNPVESSGTDTQYF.

This clone has only a few counts. The V gene is TRBV9, the J gene TRBJ2-3; maybe TRBD1 (6 bases). Germline V lookup: CDR1 SGDLS, CDR2 YYNGEE. Trimming shortened V by 3 bases and J by 4 bases, and 12 bases separated the two germline ends. The CDR3 totals 14 residues. The CDR3 DNA sequence: TGTGCCAGCAGCGCAACCGGACAGTCAGATACGCAGTATTTT. As protein: CASSATGQSDTQYF.

This chain uses TRBV5-1 with TRBJ1-1; no reliable D call. Trimming left V 2 bases short and J 4 bases short, with 9 bases between. This CDR3 comprises 13 residues. Looked up from germline, CDR1 is SGHRS and CDR2 is YFSETQ. CDR3 residues: CASSFEGVTEAFF. DNA for the CDR3: TGCGCCAGCAGCTTCGAGGGAGTCACTGAAGCTTTCTTT.

This rearrangement joins TRBV27 to TRBJ2-7; no reliable D call. Per the germline V gene, CDR1 is MNHEY and CDR2 is SMNVEV (reference sequence). The CDR3 covers 13 residues. With 3 bases removed from V and 4 bases from J, the gap between germline ends came to 10 bases. The CDR3 here is CASSFSPLYEQYF. CDR3 bases: TGTGCCAGCAGTTTCTCTCCCTTATACGAGCAGTACTTC.

The rearrangement links TRBV6-1 to TRBJ1-2; 12 bases are shared with TRBD1. The CDR3 has 16 residues. Germline CDR1 MNHNS, CDR2 SASEGT. Trimming removed 2 bases from V and 7 bases from J; junction bases left unmatched: 8. As DNA, the CDR3 is TGTGCCAGCAGTGAACGGCTGGGACAGGGGGCCGTTGGCTACACCTTC. This codes for CASSERLGQGAVGYTF.

The chain recombines TRBV6-6 with TRBJ1-5, with D unresolved. The CDR3 loop spans 16 amino acids. V dropped 6 bases and J dropped 2 bases, with 17 bases sitting between them. Germline CDR1 MNHNY, CDR2 SVGAGI (reference sequence). The CDR3: CASRLGDWAGNQPQHF. The CDR3 DNA sequence: TGTGCCAGCAGGTTGGGTGATTGGGCAGGCAATCAGCCCCAGCATTTT.

CDR3 DNA: TGTGCCAGCAGTCGTATTATCTCTGGGGCCAACGTCCTGACTTTC. Protein sequence: CASSRIISGANVLTF. The chain carries TRBV25-1 and TRBJ2-6; the D is unclear. The CDR3 length is 15 residues. The ends were cut back, 5 bases at V and 0 bases at J, with 8 bases in the middle. CDR1 and CDR2 (germline): MGHDK, SYGVNS. Together with reference TRBV25-1 and TRBJ2-6, the CDR3 gives the full variable domain: EADIYQTPRYLVIGTGKKITLECSQTMGHDKMYWYQQDPGMELHLIHYSYGVNSTEKGDLSSESTVSRIRTEHFPLTLESARPSHTSQYLCASSRIISGANVLTFGAGSRLTVL.

The chain couples TRBV7-9 to TRBJ2-5; D is unclear. The CDR3 is 11 amino acids. From germline, CDR1 is SEHNR and CDR2 FQNEAQ (reference sequence). The V and J ends lost 5 bases and 4 bases respectively, with 5 bases between them. The DNA of the CDR3 is TGTGCCAGCAGCCATCTAGAGACCCAGTACTTC. This translates into CASSHLETQYF.

The chain joins TRBV6-1 to TRBJ1-2; TRBD1 might be the D (6 bases). The CDR3 extends over 12 amino acids. CDR1 is MNHNS, CDR2 SASEGT, per germline. Trimming pared 5 bases from V and 8 bases from J, leaving 12 bases between. The CDR3 loop reads CASSWDKEGYTF. As DNA, the CDR3 is TGTGCCAGCAGTTGGGACAAAGAGGGCTACACCTTC.

The rearrangement uses TRBV11-2 and TRBJ2-7, with D possibly matching TRBD2 (7 bases). There are 20 residues in the CDR3. The germline V gene encodes CDR1 SGHAT and CDR2 FQNNGV. Between the trimmed V and J ends, which lost 0 bases and 7 bases, there was a span of 31 bases. The CDR3 is CASSLDALPTLWEGDREQYF. CDR3 bases: TGTGCCAGCAGCTTAGATGCCCTCCCCACATTATGGGAGGGGGATCGGGAGCAGTACTTC.

This rearrangement joins TRBV30 to TRBJ2-7; 9 nucleotides align to TRBD2. With V trimmed by 4 bases and J by 1 base, 5 bases remained unmatched. The germline CDR1 and CDR2 sequences are GTSNPN and SVGIG (reference sequence). The CDR3 is made up of 14 amino acids. CDR3 sequence: CAWTGTSSSYEQYF. CDR3 nucleotide sequence: TGTGCCTGGACTGGGACTAGCTCTTCCTACGAGCAGTACTTC.

V is TRBV27 and J is TRBJ2-7; D gene ambiguous. The V gene's germline CDR1 is MNHEY and CDR2 SMNVEV (reference sequence). The V and J ends lost 8 bases and 9 bases respectively, with 14 bases between them. The CDR3 loop spans 11 amino acids. CDR3 bases: TGTGCCAGCGGAACCCCCCTAGGGCAGTACTTC. Protein product: CASGTPLGQYF.

The chain links TRBV5-1 to TRBJ2-5; D is unresolved. Per the germline V gene, CDR1 is SGHRS and CDR2 is YFSETQ. The V and J ends lost 3 bases and 0 bases respectively, with 12 bases between them. The CDR3 covers 15 residues. CDR3 nucleotide sequence: TGCGCCAGCAGCTCGATAGCCGGGTACCAAGAGACCCAGTACTTC. This translates into CASSSIAGYQETQYF.

This chain joins TRBV30 and TRBJ2-1; D may be TRBD1 or TRBD2 (6 bases each). The V end was cut by 5 bases, the J end by 3 bases, with 23 bases between. The CDR3 is 17 residues long. The germline V gene encodes CDR1 GTSNPN and CDR2 SVGIG (reference sequence). CDR3 sequence: CAWQREITWTDYNEQFF. The CDR3 nucleotides are TGTGCCTGGCAACGGGAGATAACTTGGACAGACTACAATGAGCAGTTCTTC.

The chain combines TRBV14 with TRBJ2-5, with a tentative D call TRBD2 (5 bases). The CDR3 runs 11 residues. From germline, CDR1 is SGHDN and CDR2 FVKESK. Trimming shortened V by 3 bases and J by 7 bases, and 6 bases separated the two germline ends. In DNA form, the CDR3 reads TGTGCCAGCAGCCATCGGGGGACCCAGTACTTC. This encodes CASSHRGTQYF.

This clone was observed a single time. This chain uses TRBV19 with TRBJ1-5, with 10 bases fitting TRBD1. J was trimmed by 0 bases and V by 5 bases; bases with no gene match: 13. The CDR3 runs to 19 residues. Germline CDR1 LNHDA, CDR2 SQIVND (reference sequence). In DNA, the CDR3 is TGTGCCAGTAGTGGGTCCGGGACAGGGGAATTTTATAGCAATCAGCCCCAGCATTTT. Translating gives CASSGSGTGEFYSNQPQHF.

The V call is TRBV7-9, the J call TRBJ2-7; 7 bases align to TRBD2. Looked up from germline, CDR1 is SEHNR and CDR2 is FQNEAQ (reference sequence). J lost 6 bases, V lost 7 bases, and 12 bases had no gene match. The CDR3 consists of 14 residues. The CDR3 nucleotides are TGTGCCAGCACCCCCGGTAGGGGAGGGGCCGAGCAGTACTTC. Protein sequence: CASTPGRGGAEQYF.

The chain employs TRBV5-1 and TRBJ1-1; D gene uncertain. Trimming stripped 0 bases from V and 2 bases from J, with 8 bases between. The CDR3 totals 14 residues. Germline CDR1 reads SGHRS; CDR2 reads YFSETQ. The CDR3 region is CASSLVGDNTEAFF. The CDR3 bases are TGCGCCAGCAGCTTGGTCGGGGATAACACTGAAGCTTTCTTT.

V is TRBV19 and J is TRBJ2-7; 8 bases line up with TRBD2. V lost 5 bases and J lost 3; bases outside the gene matches: 6. Per the germline V gene, CDR1 is LNHDA and CDR2 is SQIVND (reference sequence). The length of the CDR3 is 14 residues. The CDR3: CASSSLAGRYEQYF. DNA of the CDR3: TGTGCCAGTAGTTCTCTAGCGGGTCGCTACGAGCAGTACTTC.